This is a list of T cell receptor beta chains from one sample in a study of identical twins. TCRdb re-called the 5' RACE reads with MiXCR, one entry per CDR3 protein. The sample carries about 490,000 distinct CDR3 sequences, approximately 16% recorded once. Separately, the same data were catalogued under a study of yellow fever vaccine responses in identical twins.

The specimen was CD4+ T cells sorted from blood. These receptor sequences come from a woman aged 18-29 years in good health. CDR3s include the opening cysteine and the closing phenylalanine or tryptophan. A D gene is named only where the DNA matches it firmly. Not all rows give a size; the values are once, few, many and, for expanded clones, a class.

abundance: .
v_gene: TRBV2
j_gene: TRBJ2-1
d_gene: .
CDR3nt: TGTGCCAGCAGAACACCCGGGACACGAACCTCCTACAATGAGCAGTTCTTC
CDR3aa: CASRTPGTRTSYNEQFF

abundance: .
v_gene: TRBV10-3
j_gene: TRBJ2-7
d_gene: TRBD1
CDR3nt: TGTGCCATCACTACGGGACAGGGTAACTACGAGCAGTACTTC
CDR3aa: CAITTGQGNYEQYF

abundance: .
v_gene: TRBV7-2
j_gene: TRBJ2-5
d_gene: TRBD2
CDR3nt: TGTGCCAGCAGCTCCTGGACTAGCGAAGAAGAGACCCAGTACTTC
CDR3aa: CASSSWTSEEETQYF

abundance: .
v_gene: TRBV7-6
j_gene: TRBJ2-1
d_gene: TRBD2
CDR3nt: TGTGCCAGCAGCTTAGGGCCCCTAGCGGGGGGGCGGAATGAGCAGTTCTTC
CDR3aa: CASSLGPLAGGRNEQFF

abundance: .
v_gene: TRBV18
j_gene: TRBJ2-6
d_gene: TRBD1
CDR3nt: TGTGCCAGCTCACCAAGTGGGACAGCCTCTGGGGCCAACGTCCTGACTTTC
CDR3aa: CASSPSGTASGANVLTF

abundance: .
v_gene: TRBV10-3
j_gene: TRBJ2-1
d_gene: .
CDR3nt: TGTGCCATCAGTGCCGGCAAAGCCAATGAGCAGTTCTTC
CDR3aa: CAISAGKANEQFF

abundance: few
v_gene: TRBV15
j_gene: TRBJ2-2
d_gene: TRBD1
CDR3nt: TGTGCCACCAGCGGCTCCGGGACAGGGGTTACCGGGGAGCTGTTTTTT
CDR3aa: CATSGSGTGVTGELFF

abundance: .
v_gene: TRBV12-3/TRBV12-4
j_gene: TRBJ2-7
d_gene: .
CDR3nt: TGTGCCAGCAGTACCCAACAGGGCTACGAGCAGTACTTC
CDR3aa: CASSTQQGYEQYF

abundance: .
v_gene: TRBV5-1
j_gene: TRBJ2-3
d_gene: TRBD2
CDR3nt: TGCGCCAGCAGCTGGCCCCTAACTAGCGGGGGTCGAACCACAGATACGCAGTATTTT
CDR3aa: CASSWPLTSGGRTTDTQYF

abundance: .
v_gene: TRBV3-1
j_gene: TRBJ2-3
d_gene: TRBD2
CDR3nt: TGTGCCAGCAGCCGGAACACCGGGACTAGCGTAGCAGATACGCAGTATTTT
CDR3aa: CASSRNTGTSVADTQYF

abundance: few
v_gene: TRBV5-1
j_gene: TRBJ2-5
d_gene: .
CDR3nt: TGCGCCAGCAGCTTGGCGCAGGCCCCTGTACAAGAGACCCAGTACTTC
CDR3aa: CASSLAQAPVQETQYF

abundance: .
v_gene: TRBV20-1
j_gene: TRBJ2-1
d_gene: .
CDR3nt: TGCAGTGCCGCCAAAGGGGGGGCCTACAATGAGCAGTTCTTC
CDR3aa: CSAAKGGAYNEQFF

abundance: many
v_gene: TRBV6-5
j_gene: TRBJ2-7
d_gene: .
CDR3nt: TGTGCCAGCAGTTACTCGACAGATACCTACGAGCAGTACTTC
CDR3aa: CASSYSTDTYEQYF

abundance: few
v_gene: TRBV5-5
j_gene: TRBJ2-1
d_gene: TRBD2
CDR3nt: TGTGCCAGCAGCTTGGAGGCTAGCGGACTATACAATGAGCAGTTCTTC
CDR3aa: CASSLEASGLYNEQFF

abundance: .
v_gene: TRBV20-1
j_gene: TRBJ2-3
d_gene: TRBD2
CDR3nt: TGCAGTGCCACCGGACTAGCGGGAAACACAGATACGCAGTATTTT
CDR3aa: CSATGLAGNTDTQYF

abundance: .
v_gene: TRBV6-2/TRBV6-3
j_gene: TRBJ2-3
d_gene: TRBD2
CDR3nt: TGTGCCAGCAGTTATGGAGCGGGGGGCTGGGCAGATACGCAGTATTTT
CDR3aa: CASSYGAGGWADTQYF

abundance: .
v_gene: TRBV7-8
j_gene: TRBJ2-5
d_gene: TRBD1
CDR3nt: TGTGCCAGCAGCTTAATGACAGGGCGGGAGACCCAGTACTTC
CDR3aa: CASSLMTGRETQYF

abundance: .
v_gene: TRBV12-3/TRBV12-4
j_gene: TRBJ1-6
d_gene: .
CDR3nt: TGTGCCAGCAGTTTAGGGGAGGGTGTCGATAATTCACCCCTCCACTTT
CDR3aa: CASSLGEGVDNSPLHF

abundance: many
v_gene: TRBV28
j_gene: TRBJ2-7
d_gene: .
CDR3nt: TGTGCCAGCACTCCACTCTGGACGGGAAACGAGCAGTACTTC
CDR3aa: CASTPLWTGNEQYF

abundance: .
v_gene: TRBV7-6
j_gene: TRBJ2-1
d_gene: TRBD2
CDR3nt: TGTGCCAGCAGCTCACGGACTAGCAGATACAATGAGCAGTTCTTC
CDR3aa: CASSSRTSRYNEQFF

abundance: few
v_gene: TRBV7-2
j_gene: TRBJ1-5
d_gene: .
CDR3nt: TGTGCCAGCAGCTTTCTCAGCAGCCCCAATCAGCCCCAGCATTTT
CDR3aa: CASSFLSSPNQPQHF

abundance: .
v_gene: TRBV27
j_gene: TRBJ2-1
d_gene: .
CDR3nt: TGTGCCACCGATCGGAGCCCCAGGGGAAATGAGCAGTTCTTC
CDR3aa: CATDRSPRGNEQFF

abundance: .
v_gene: TRBV11-2
j_gene: TRBJ1-4
d_gene: .
CDR3nt: TGTGCCAGCAGCTCCTCGGACGGCGACAGACTGTTTTTT
CDR3aa: CASSSSDGDRLFF

abundance: .
v_gene: TRBV29-1
j_gene: TRBJ1-1
d_gene: .
CDR3nt: TGCAGCGTTGGAGCTTCCTCCAGTGAAGCTTTCTTT
CDR3aa: CSVGASSSEAFF

abundance: .
v_gene: TRBV20-1
j_gene: TRBJ2-5
d_gene: TRBD1
CDR3nt: TGCAGTGCTAGAGACCCTGGGACAGCGGAAGAGACCCAGTACTTC
CDR3aa: CSARDPGTAEETQYF

abundance: .
v_gene: TRBV5-1
j_gene: TRBJ1-2
d_gene: TRBD1
CDR3nt: TGCGCCAGCAGCCTCCCGGGACAGCCTACTAAAGGGTACACCTTC
CDR3aa: CASSLPGQPTKGYTF

abundance: .
v_gene: TRBV19
j_gene: TRBJ2-1
d_gene: TRBD2
CDR3nt: TGTGCCAGTACAACCGGGACTAGCTCCTACAATGAGCAGTTCTTC
CDR3aa: CASTTGTSSYNEQFF

abundance: .
v_gene: TRBV14
j_gene: TRBJ1-1
d_gene: .
CDR3nt: TGTGCCAGCAGCCCGTGGATGGTACACACTGAAGCTTTCTTT
CDR3aa: CASSPWMVHTEAFF

abundance: few
v_gene: TRBV28
j_gene: TRBJ2-7
d_gene: TRBD1
CDR3nt: TGTGCCAGCAGTCCACAGGCAGGGGGCAGGTATCAGTACTTC
CDR3aa: CASSPQAGGRYQYF

abundance: few
v_gene: TRBV6-5
j_gene: TRBJ2-1
d_gene: .
CDR3nt: TGTGCCAGCAGTTACGTACAGACCTCCTACAATGAGCAGTTCTTC
CDR3aa: CASSYVQTSYNEQFF

abundance: .
v_gene: TRBV7-6
j_gene: TRBJ2-7
d_gene: TRBD1
CDR3nt: TGTGCCAGCAGTTCGCACGGGACAGGGGATAACGAGCAGTACTTC
CDR3aa: CASSSHGTGDNEQYF

abundance: few
v_gene: TRBV24-1
j_gene: TRBJ2-7
d_gene: TRBD1
CDR3nt: TGTGCCACCAGTGATGGACAGGGGTTCGAGCAGTACTTC
CDR3aa: CATSDGQGFEQYF

abundance: few
v_gene: TRBV20-1
j_gene: TRBJ2-3
d_gene: .
CDR3nt: TGCAGTGCTAGAGGGTTTCGGCAGGTCGCCCCTTCGGGCACAGATACGCAGTATTTT
CDR3aa: CSARGFRQVAPSGTDTQYF

abundance: .
v_gene: TRBV6-2/TRBV6-3
j_gene: TRBJ2-7
d_gene: TRBD2
CDR3nt: TGTGCCAGCAGTTGGGGCGGGAGTCCGGGGGAGCAGTACTTC
CDR3aa: CASSWGGSPGEQYF

abundance: few
v_gene: TRBV20-1
j_gene: TRBJ2-3
d_gene: .
CDR3nt: TGCAGTGCTAGAGATCGCAGCACAGATACGCAGTATTTT
CDR3aa: CSARDRSTDTQYF

abundance: .
v_gene: TRBV5-1
j_gene: TRBJ2-5
d_gene: .
CDR3nt: TGCGCCACCGCCCCCGGTGGGTCTTCCCAAGAGACCCAGTACTTC
CDR3aa: CATAPGGSSQETQYF

abundance: .
v_gene: TRBV12-3/TRBV12-4
j_gene: TRBJ2-6
d_gene: .
CDR3nt: TGTGCCAGCAGTCGGCCCCTGTTTGGGGGTGGGGCCAACGTCCTGACTTTC
CDR3aa: CASSRPLFGGGANVLTF